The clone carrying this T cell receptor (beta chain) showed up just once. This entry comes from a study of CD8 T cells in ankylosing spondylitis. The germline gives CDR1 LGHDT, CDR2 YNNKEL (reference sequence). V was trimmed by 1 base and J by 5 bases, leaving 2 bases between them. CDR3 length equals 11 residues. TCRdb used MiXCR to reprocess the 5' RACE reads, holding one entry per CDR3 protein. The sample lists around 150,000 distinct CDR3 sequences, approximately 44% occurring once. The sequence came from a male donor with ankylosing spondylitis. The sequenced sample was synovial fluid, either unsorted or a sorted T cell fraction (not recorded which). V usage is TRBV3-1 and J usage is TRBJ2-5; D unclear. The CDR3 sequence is CASSQVETQYF. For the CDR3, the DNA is TGTGCCAGCAGCCAAGTGGAGACCCAGTACTTC.